This T cell receptor beta chain was documented in a study of cytomegalovirus exposure and HLA in healthy donors. Study-level information: About 85 million unique TCR sequences came from HLA-typed donors in an early release. In terms of ancestry, the Caucasian-associated cluster contained 75% to 90% of the roughly 400 genotyped donors.

The PCR used 60 Vbeta and 13 Jbeta primers. Measured with immunoSEQ multiplex PCR; TCRdb has only the in-frame clones, and not every one. The sample holds more than 100,000 clones, about 16% seen once. Trimming took off 8 bases at V and 0 bases at J, with 13 bases between the two ends. Germline values: CDR1 GTSNPN, CDR2 SVGIG (reference sequence). The CDR3 loop spans 14 amino acids. This clone turned up a few times. What it binds is not known. General observations from the study: TCR beta V- and J-gene trimming was later associated with a missense DCLRE1C variant.

This chain joins TRBV30 and TRBJ1-4, with D tentatively TRBD1 (6 bases). Sequencing input: PBMCs. The clonotype was recovered from a woman in her late teens or twenties in good health and CMV-seronegative. The chain's CDR3 is CATTGLTTNEKLFF. As DNA, the CDR3 is TGTGCCACCACAGGGCTAACAACTAATGAAAAACTGTTTTTT.